This T cell receptor (beta chain) was sequenced during a study of cytomegalovirus exposure and HLA in healthy donors. Findings and caveats of the study: It was shown in a later analysis that HLA-associated TCR beta chains were more clonally expanded than other, equally common chains.

As concerns this clone: The antigen remains undetermined.

The PCR was carried out with 60 Vbeta primers and 13 Jbeta primers. Generated by immunoSEQ multiplex PCR, the TCRdb table keeps only in-frame clones and is missing some. The sample holds 42,000 or so clones, 50% seen once. Germline V gives CDR1 SNHLY, CDR2 FYNNEI. CDR3 length: 11 amino acids. The genes are TRBV2 and TRBJ2-5; no clear D gene. The J call may be mistaken, given a closer DNA end match to TRBJ2-7. The receptor was isolated from a human donor in good health. Material for sequencing was PBMCs. DNA of the CDR3: TGTGCCAGCAGTGTACGCTACGAGCAGTACTTC. Translation gives CASSVRYEQYF.